This paragraph covers one T cell receptor beta chain sequence. Which antigen it targets is not known. No base-level quality is on record; no much larger clone is a single base apart. Genomic DNA served as template for TCR beta VDJ combination and CDR3 sequence profiling. TCR repertoire sequencing was run on an Illumina HiSeq 2000. The source study handled its data this way. TRBV/TRBJ rearrangement plots, CDR3 size and DJ length profiles, and Simpson's diversity index were used to evaluate the repertoires. The immunodominant clone was defined as the most abundant DNA sequence in deep sequencing data. CDR3 amino acid sequences were screened for sharing across subjects and compared with published repertoires and the VDJdb database. TCRdb passed the public sequencing reads through fastp at Q25 and MiXCR, retaining productive beta sequences. Rows are combined by CDR3 protein, so each entry shows the most common genes and DNA. The V and J calls and clone size come from TCRdb's table, not from the authors' own analysis. Across this sample there are 200,000 to 250,000 distinct CDR3 sequences, with 61% seen only once. Approximately 30% of the sample is held by the ten biggest clonotypes.

In the study, sorted CD4+ and CD8+ blood T cells from patients with severe aplastic anemia and from healthy subjects underwent deep sequencing of TCR repertoires. Ficoll-Paque density gradient centrifugation was used to isolate peripheral blood mononuclear cells. CD4+ and CD8+ T cells were sorted by FACS or magnetic beads before DNA extraction. This specimen comes from a study of CD8+CD57+ T cells in acquired aplastic anemia (dated by TCRdb to between 2018 and 2020). Background for the entire study: A mean of about 3 ug of DNA, ranging from about 0.17 to 30 ug, was extracted from sorted CD4+ and CD8+ cells. Healthy donor samples averaged approximately 10 million reads for CD4+ and 11 million to 14 million for CD8+ cells.

Results and caveats for the whole study, not just this receptor: Between patients and healthy controls, no significant difference in CD8+ Simpson's diversity was found (P=0.060). Around 30 CD8+ CDR3 sequences were shared between patients and controls but appeared highly expressed in patients and within their immunodominant clones.

The sequencing input was sorted CD4+, CD8+, or CD8+CD57+ T cells (not recorded which) from PBMCs. This sequence was found in a human donor in good health.

CDR3 sequence: CASSDGGAPQHF. Here is the DNA: TGCGCCAGCAGTGACGGGGGTGCGCCCCAGCATTTT. The chain was built from TRBV10-1 and TRBJ1-5; possibly the D gene is TRBD1, per 5 matching bases. V sheds 3 bases and J sheds 9 bases, leaving 9 bases between their ends. Via the germline V gene (reference sequence), CDR1 is WNHNN and CDR2 SYGVQD. Taken from cysteine to phenylalanine, the CDR3 has 12 residues. Kept here is only the CDR3 DNA, which spans 36 bases and is read in frame from base 1.